These 14 T cell receptor beta chains share one sample of origin, sequenced in a study of cytomegalovirus exposure and HLA in healthy donors. The PCR made use of 60 Vbeta and 13 Jbeta primers. Profiling relied on immunoSEQ multiplex PCR, and the TCRdb table lists in-frame clones only, not all of them. The sample has 150,000 to 200,000 clones, 70% to 90% seen once. The sequenced sample consisted of PBMCs. The receptors stem from a young man in good health and CMV-seropositive.

The V gene is TRBV5-1, the J gene TRBJ2-3; D remains ambiguous. Looked up from germline, CDR1 is SGHRS and CDR2 is YFSETQ. V lost 3 bases to trimming and J lost 3 bases, with 5 bases between them. The CDR3 runs to 12 residues. The CDR3 nucleotides read TGCGCCAGCAGCTCCCGGACAGATACGCAGTATTTT. Translation: CASSSRTDTQYF.

This clone was picked up one time. The chain combines TRBV5-1 with TRBJ2-3; D not resolved. Trimming left V 2 bases short and J 1 base short, with 14 bases between. The germline gives CDR1 SGHRS, CDR2 YFSETQ. The CDR3 has 16 residues. The CDR3, as DNA: TGCGCCAGCAGCTTTGGGCGAGAGTGGGGCACAGATACGCAGTATTTT. As protein: CASSFGREWGTDTQYF.

This clone showed up just once. The rearrangement links TRBV30 to TRBJ2-2; weak D call: TRBD1 (6 bases). Trimming removed 4 bases from V and 0 bases from J, with 12 bases in between. CDR3 length: 15 residues. Germline-derived CDR1 and CDR2 are GTSNPN and SVGIG (reference sequence). The CDR3 region has the DNA TGTGCCTGGACATCCGGGACACCGAACACCGGGGAGCTGTTTTTT. It encodes CAWTSGTPNTGELFF.

The chain combines TRBV2 with TRBJ1-3; 7 nucleotides align to TRBD1. Trimming removed 8 bases from V and 0 bases from J; junction bases left unmatched: 1. CDR3 size: 13 residues. Germline V gene lookup returns CDR1 SNHLY and CDR2 FYNNEI. The chain's CDR3 is CASGTVSGNTIYF. The CDR3 DNA follows: TGTGCCAGCGGGACAGTCTCTGGAAACACCATATATTTT.

This sequence joins TRBV25-1 and TRBJ1-6; 7 bases agree with TRBD1. Germline lookup yields CDR1 MGHDK and CDR2 SYGVNS. CDR3 length: 16 amino acids. Losses at the gene ends were 4 bases for V and 4 bases for J; bases not matched to a gene: 7. CDR3 sequence: CASSAYSGQYNSPLHF. In DNA, the CDR3 is TGTGCCAGCAGTGCCTACTCGGGACAGTATAATTCACCCCTCCACTTT.

This chain connects TRBV7-9 to TRBJ2-4; tentatively, D is TRBD2 (5 bases). The CDR3 extends over 15 amino acids. CDR1 is SEHNR, CDR2 FQNEAQ, per germline (reference sequence). The V end was cut by 0 bases, the J end by 4 bases, with 10 bases between. The CDR3 sequence is CASSLALGVKNIQYF. The CDR3 DNA reads TGTGCCAGCAGCTTAGCCCTCGGGGTTAAAAACATTCAGTACTTC.

This chain links TRBV5-1 with TRBJ2-7; tentatively, D is TRBD2 (6 bases). The ends were cut back, 2 bases at V and 2 bases at J, with 14 bases in the middle. The CDR3 covers 15 residues. CDR1 SGHRS and CDR2 YFSETQ come from the germline V gene. The CDR3 sequence: CASSFLPGETYEQYF. CDR3 coding DNA: TGCGCCAGCAGCTTCCTGCCGGGGGAAACCTACGAGCAGTACTTC.

This rearrangement joins TRBV2 to TRBJ1-2; 7 positions match TRBD1. Germline CDR1 is SNHLY and CDR2 is FYNNEI. This CDR3 is built from 14 residues. V dropped 7 bases and J dropped 5; count of bases not matched to a gene: 10. This CDR3 reads CASTTDRVRYGYTF. Here the CDR3 DNA reads TGTGCCAGCACCACCGACAGGGTTCGTTATGGCTACACCTTC.

The chain joins TRBV10-1 to TRBJ2-3; D is undetermined. There are 14 residues in the CDR3. Germline V gene data show CDR1 as WNHNN and CDR2 as SYGVQD (reference sequence). Trimming removed 6 bases from V and 1 base from J, with 11 bases in between. The CDR3 DNA sequence: TGCGCCAGCAGCGACCCCCAGGGCACAGATACGCAGTATTTT. It encodes CASSDPQGTDTQYF.

On this clone: The junction does not match germline at one end; this may be a read error. The rearrangement uses TRBV5-1 and TRBJ2-5; D may be TRBD2 (5 bases). The germline CDR1 and CDR2 sequences are SGHRS and YFSETQ. The CDR3 length is 16 residues. CDR3 residues: CASSLGTGSHQGTQYF. CDR3 DNA: TGCGCCAGCAGCTTGGGCACGGGGTCTCACCAAGGGACCCAGTACTTC. Complete variable domain (other parts from reference TRBV5-1 and TRBJ2-5): KAGVTQTPRYLIKTRGQQVTLSCSPISGHRSVSWYQQTPGQGLQFLFEYFSETQRNKGNFPGRFSGRQFSNSRSEMNVSTLELGDSALYLCASSLGTGSHQGTQYFGPGTRLLVL.

The V call is TRBV6-1, the J call TRBJ2-7; possible D gene TRBD2, 5 bases. The germline V gene encodes CDR1 MNHNS and CDR2 SASEGT. Trimming stripped 5 bases from V and 0 bases from J, with 14 bases between. The CDR3 extends over 15 amino acids. CDR3 nucleotides: TGTGCCAGCAGTACAACTAGGGATAGCTCCTACGAGCAGTACTTC. Protein sequence: CASSTTRDSSYEQYF.

The rearrangement uses TRBV11-2 and TRBJ2-2; 11 nucleotides line up with TRBD2. The CDR3 extends over 20 amino acids. Germline lookup yields CDR1 SGHAT and CDR2 FQNNGV. Trimming cost V 0 bases and J 5 bases; bases outside gene matches: 14. The CDR3 sequence: CASSLDGSSGGPQDTGELFF. CDR3 nucleotides: TGTGCCAGCAGCTTAGACGGTTCTAGCGGGGGGCCCCAAGATACCGGGGAGCTGTTTTTT. Full variable domain (remainder filled in from reference TRBV11-2 and TRBJ2-2): EAGVAQSPRYKIIEKRQSVAFWCNPISGHATLYWYQQILGQGPKLLIQFQNNGVVDDSQLPKDRFSAERLKGVDSTLKIQPAKLEDSAVYLCASSLDGSSGGPQDTGELFFGEGSRLTVL.

The chain recombines TRBV6-5 with TRBJ2-2; maybe TRBD2 (5 bases). V shed 7 bases and J shed 5 bases, with 8 bases lying between them. The CDR3 loop spans 12 amino acids. The V gene's germline CDR1 is MNHEY and CDR2 SVGAGI. CDR3 sequence: CASKRETGELFF. CDR3 nucleotides: TGTGCCAGCAAACGGGAAACCGGGGAGCTGTTTTTT.

The chain recombines TRBV15 with TRBJ2-5; 12 positions match TRBD2. The CDR3 runs to 16 residues. CDR1 is LNHNV, CDR2 YYDKDF, per germline (reference sequence). With 3 bases clipped from V and 3 bases from J, the junction kept 5 bases outside the gene matches. CDR3 loop: CATSRQRTSGEETQYF. CDR3 nucleotide sequence: TGTGCCACCAGCAGGCAAAGGACTAGCGGGGAAGAGACCCAGTACTTC.